This record looks at one TCR beta chain sequence and its context. Authors' methods: By means of reference gene primer amplification, nucleated cell counts were estimated. Measured with immunoSEQ multiplex PCR; TCRdb has only the in-frame clones, and not every one. D and trimming come from the DNA, and the V and J calls and clone size come from that table. The table has over 350,000 clones, approximately 90% seen once. Looked up from germline, CDR1 is SNHLY and CDR2 is FYNNEI. Trimming at V came to 7 bases and at J to 1 base, leaving 3 bases not matched to a gene. CDR3 size: 14 residues. This entry belongs to a study of blood T cell repertoires in COVID-19. Study background: COVID-19 samples collected from the United States, Italy and Spain covered acute and convalescent phases. The analysed material was cDNA or gDNA that came from T cells, B-cell-depleted T cells, or PBMCs.

The sequencing input was peripheral blood. V is TRBV2 and J is TRBJ2-2; 7 positions match TRBD1. This receptor was obtained from a woman aged 25 to 39 with active or convalescent COVID-19. Written as DNA, the CDR3 is TGTGCCAGCATGCGGACAGGGAACACCGGGGAGCTGTTTTTT. Protein product: CASMRTGNTGELFF.